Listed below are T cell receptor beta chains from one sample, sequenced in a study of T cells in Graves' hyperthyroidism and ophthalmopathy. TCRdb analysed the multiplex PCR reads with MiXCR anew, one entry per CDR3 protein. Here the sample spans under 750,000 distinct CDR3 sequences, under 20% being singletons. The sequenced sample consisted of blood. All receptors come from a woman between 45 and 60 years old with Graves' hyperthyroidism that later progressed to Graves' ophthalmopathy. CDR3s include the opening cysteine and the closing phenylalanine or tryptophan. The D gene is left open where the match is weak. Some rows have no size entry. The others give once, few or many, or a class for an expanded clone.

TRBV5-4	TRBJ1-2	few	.	CASSPSGVGRGYTF	TGTGCCAGCAGCCCCAGCGGGGTCGGGCGGGGCTACACCTTC
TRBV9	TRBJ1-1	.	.	CASSPSSGSNTEAFF	TGTGCCAGCAGCCCCAGTTCAGGGTCGAACACTGAAGCTTTCTTT
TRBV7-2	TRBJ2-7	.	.	CASSLLAGTYEQYF	TGTGCCAGCAGCTTATTGGCGGGGACCTACGAGCAGTACTTC
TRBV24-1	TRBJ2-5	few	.	CATSEVGVETQYF	TGTGCCACCAGTGAGGTGGGGGTGGAGACCCAGTACTTC
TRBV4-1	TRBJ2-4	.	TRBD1	CASSRIGTGLNIQYF	TGCGCCAGCAGCCGGATCGGGACAGGGTTAAACATTCAGTACTTC
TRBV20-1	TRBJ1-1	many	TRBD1	CSARDGKGQGITEAFF	TGCAGTGCTAGAGATGGGAAGGGACAGGGAATCACTGAAGCTTTCTTT
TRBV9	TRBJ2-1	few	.	CASSPASFPEQFF	TGTGCCAGCAGCCCGGCCTCCTTTCCGGAGCAGTTCTTC
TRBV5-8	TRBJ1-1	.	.	CASSLEAVLNTEAFF	TGTGCCAGCAGCTTGGAGGCCGTCCTGAACACTGAAGCTTTCTTT
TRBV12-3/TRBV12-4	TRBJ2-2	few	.	CASSLGVWNTGELFF	TGTGCCAGCAGCCTAGGGGTTTGGAACACCGGGGAGCTGTTTTTT
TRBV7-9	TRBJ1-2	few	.	CASSTVRTNYGYTF	TGTGCCAGCAGCACTGTCCGTACTAACTATGGCTACACCTTC
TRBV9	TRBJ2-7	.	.	CASSPRVGRDTTAEQYF	TGTGCCAGCAGCCCGAGGGTGGGCCGGGACACCACCGCCGAGCAGTACTTC
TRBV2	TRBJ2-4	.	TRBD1	CASTPTGVAKNIQYF	TGTGCCAGCACTCCGACAGGGGTGGCCAAAAACATTCAGTACTTC
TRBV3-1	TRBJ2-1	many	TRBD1	CASSWDRGEQFF	TGTGCCAGCAGTTGGGACAGGGGTGAGCAGTTCTTC
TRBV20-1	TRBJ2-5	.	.	CSASPGKETQYF	TGCAGTGCTAGTCCCGGGAAAGAGACCCAGTACTTC
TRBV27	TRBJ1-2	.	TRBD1	CASSITGTGVIYGYTF	TGTGCCAGCAGTATCACCGGGACAGGGGTTATCTATGGCTACACCTTC
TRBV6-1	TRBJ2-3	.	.	CASSDEGKSSTDTQYF	TGTGCCAGCAGTGATGAGGGGAAGTCTAGCACAGATACGCAGTATTTT
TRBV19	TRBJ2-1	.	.	CASSIGRGPGNEQFF	TGTGCCAGTAGCATAGGGCGAGGGCCGGGGAATGAGCAGTTCTTC
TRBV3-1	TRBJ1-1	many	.	CASSPGIYENTEAFF	TGTGCCAGCAGCCCGGGGATTTACGAGAACACTGAAGCTTTCTTT
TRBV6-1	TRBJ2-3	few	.	CASSEGGSYTDTQYF	TGTGCCAGCAGTGAAGGCGGGTCTTACACAGATACGCAGTATTTT
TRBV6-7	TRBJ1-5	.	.	CASSYSSGVRQPQHF	TGTGCCAGCAGTTACTCGTCGGGGGTTAGGCAGCCCCAGCATTTT
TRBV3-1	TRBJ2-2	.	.	CASSQQGGGGDTGELFF	TGTGCCAGCAGCCAACAGGGAGGGGGAGGTGACACCGGGGAGCTGTTTTTT
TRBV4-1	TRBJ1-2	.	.	CASSQSGVTDRDGYTF	TGCGCCAGCAGCCAGTCAGGGGTCACAGACCGGGATGGCTACACCTTC
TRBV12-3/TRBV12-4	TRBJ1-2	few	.	CASSTGFANYGYTF	TGTGCCAGCAGCACGGGGTTCGCGAACTATGGCTACACCTTC
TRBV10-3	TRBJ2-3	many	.	CAISDLGVLADTQYF	TGTGCCATCAGTGATTTGGGGGTTCTGGCAGATACGCAGTATTTT
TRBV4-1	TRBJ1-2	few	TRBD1	CASSPIPGQYGYTF	TGCGCCAGCAGCCCCATTCCGGGACAGTATGGCTACACCTTC
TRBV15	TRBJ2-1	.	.	CATSRDRDTAIHEQFF	TGTGCCACCAGCAGAGACCGGGACACCGCTATACATGAGCAGTTCTTC
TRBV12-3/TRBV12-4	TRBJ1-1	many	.	CASSLPVLNTEAFF	TGTGCCAGCAGTTTACCAGTCCTAAACACTGAAGCTTTCTTT
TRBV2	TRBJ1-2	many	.	CASSADRNYGYTF	TGTGCCAGCAGTGCTGACAGAAATTATGGCTACACCTTC
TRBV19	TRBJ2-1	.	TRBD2	CASSSPADAGGRDEQFF	TGTGCCAGTAGTAGCCCCGCGGACGCGGGGGGCCGCGATGAGCAGTTCTTC
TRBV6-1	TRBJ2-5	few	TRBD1	CATNRGWEETQYF	TGTGCCACCAACAGGGGCTGGGAAGAGACCCAGTACTTC
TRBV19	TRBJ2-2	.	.	CASSIDRPNTGELFF	TGTGCCAGTAGTATTGACAGGCCGAACACCGGGGAGCTGTTTTTT
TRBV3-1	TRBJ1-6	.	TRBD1	CASSQSPGQGHSPLHF	TGTGCCAGCAGCCAATCTCCGGGACAGGGGCATTCACCCCTCCACTTT
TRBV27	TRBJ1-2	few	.	CASSSPGFYGYTF	TGTGCCAGCAGTTCTCCAGGTTTCTATGGCTACACCTTC
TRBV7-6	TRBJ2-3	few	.	CASSLEATTQYF	TGTGCCAGCAGCTTAGAGGCGACTACGCAGTATTTT
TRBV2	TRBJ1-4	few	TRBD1	CASSGRPGGAEKLFF	TGTGCCAGCAGTGGCCGTCCAGGGGGTGCTGAAAAACTGTTTTTT
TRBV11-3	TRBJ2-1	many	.	CASSSHRAALEQFF	TGTGCCAGCAGCTCGCACCGGGCCGCTCTGGAGCAGTTCTTC
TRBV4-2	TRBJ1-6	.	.	CASSQDYRVGNSPLHF	TGTGCCAGCAGCCAAGATTATAGGGTGGGGAATTCACCCCTCCACTTT
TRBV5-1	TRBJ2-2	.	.	CASSLEHYNTGELFF	TGCGCCAGCAGCTTGGAACACTATAACACCGGGGAGCTGTTTTTT
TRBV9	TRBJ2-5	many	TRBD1	CASSVGAGQGVGETQYF	TGTGCCAGCAGCGTAGGAGCGGGACAGGGGGTGGGAGAGACCCAGTACTTC
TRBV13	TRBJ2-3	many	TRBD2	CASSMTSGGYRADTQYF	TGTGCCAGCAGCATGACTAGCGGGGGGTATCGGGCAGATACGCAGTATTTT
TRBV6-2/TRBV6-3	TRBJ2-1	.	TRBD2	CASNRGGMAYNEQFF	TGTGCCAGCAACCGGGGGGGGATGGCCTACAATGAGCAGTTCTTC
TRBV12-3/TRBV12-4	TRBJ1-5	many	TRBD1	CASSGGGQPQHF	TGTGCCAGCTCAGGGGGCGGACAGCCCCAGCATTTT
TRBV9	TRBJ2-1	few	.	CASSVGQIYNEQFF	TGTGCCAGCAGCGTAGGTCAAATATACAATGAGCAGTTCTTC
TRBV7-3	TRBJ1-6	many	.	CASSLGAGLNSPLHF	TGTGCCAGCAGCTTAGGGGCAGGCCTTAATTCACCCCTCCACTTT
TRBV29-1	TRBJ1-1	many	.	CSVDVTGGTEAFF	TGCAGCGTCGACGTGACAGGTGGCACTGAAGCTTTCTTT
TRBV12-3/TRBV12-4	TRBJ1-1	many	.	CASSFRQEGAFF	TGTGCCAGCAGTTTCCGACAGGAGGGAGCTTTCTTT
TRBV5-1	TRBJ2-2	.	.	CASSLSSTGELFF	TGCGCCAGCAGCTTGTCCAGCACCGGGGAGCTGTTTTTT
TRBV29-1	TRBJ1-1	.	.	CSVLTALNTEAFF	TGCAGCGTCCTGACAGCCCTGAACACTGAAGCTTTCTTT
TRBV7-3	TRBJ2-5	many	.	CASSLTRSGETQYF	TGTGCCAGCAGCCTCACGCGGTCGGGGGAGACCCAGTACTTC
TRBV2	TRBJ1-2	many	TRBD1	CASRTGGAFNYGYTF	TGTGCCAGCAGAACAGGGGGGGCCTTTAACTATGGCTACACCTTC
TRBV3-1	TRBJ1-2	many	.	CASSQDQENHGYTF	TGTGCCAGCAGCCAAGATCAAGAGAACCATGGCTACACCTTC
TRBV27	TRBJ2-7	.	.	CASSLFGTDYEQYF	TGTGCCAGCAGTTTATTTGGGACGGACTACGAGCAGTACTTC
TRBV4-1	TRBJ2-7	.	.	CASSQVPGDEQYF	TGCGCCAGCAGCCAAGTTCCAGGGGACGAGCAGTACTTC
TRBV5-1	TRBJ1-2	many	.	CASSPRWVDYGYTF	TGCGCCAGCAGCCCAAGATGGGTCGACTATGGCTACACCTTC
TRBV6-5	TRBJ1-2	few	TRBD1	CASSYAPGTGSGYTF	TGTGCCAGCAGTTACGCTCCCGGGACAGGGAGCGGCTACACCTTC
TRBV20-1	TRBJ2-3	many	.	CSAAGRSDTQYF	TGCAGTGCGGCGGGACGGTCAGATACGCAGTATTTT